This passage covers 2 T cell receptor beta chains from one sample sequenced in a study of radiotherapy plus CTLA-4 blockade in lung cancer (dated by TCRdb to the late 2010s). The library was built by means of the immunoSEQ multiplex PCR assay. In TCRdb, the immuneACCESS table is reduced to in-frame sequences with V and J assigned. These tables do not hold every clone; where another copy was compared, an unresolved V gene accounts for under half, and the others remain unexplained. The table for this sample lists 25,000 to 35,000 clones; 60% to 80% of them were counted only once. Together, the top ten hold roughly 4.7% of the sample. This material consisted of peripheral blood, taken from a patient treated with radiotherapy plus ipilimumab. The receptors come from a human donor with non-small cell lung cancer whose response to radiotherapy plus ipilimumab could not be evaluated.

In regard to this clone: The sample carries other DNA sequences with the same CDR3. V is TRBV7-2 and J is TRBJ1-3, with D tentatively TRBD1 (5 bases). The CDR3 consists of 14 residues. Per germline, CDR1 SGHTA and CDR2 FQGNSA. V shed 1 base and J shed 2 bases, with 6 bases lying between them. In nucleotides, the CDR3 is TGTGCCAGCAGCTTAGTCAGGGCTGGAAACACCATATATTTT. It specifies CASSLVRAGNTIYF. Together with reference TRBV7-2 and TRBJ1-3, the CDR3 gives the full variable domain: GAGVSQSPSNKVTEKGKDVELRCDPISGHTALYWYRQSLGQGLEFLIYFQGNSAPDKSGLPSDRFSAERTGGSVSTLTIQRTQQEDSAVYLCASSLVRAGNTIYFGEGSWLTVV.

This clone was seen a single time. The chain employs TRBV6-1 and TRBJ2-5; 8 bases agree with TRBD1. The CDR3 has 13 amino acids. V trimming: 3 bases; J trimming: 6 bases; junction bases outside the gene matches: 3. CDR1 and CDR2 (germline): MNHNS, SASEGT. The DNA of the CDR3 is TGTGCCAGCAGTGACAGGGGGCTGAAGACCCAGTACTTC. It yields the protein CASSDRGLKTQYF.